This T cell receptor (beta chain) emerged from a study of blood T cell repertoires in COVID-19. Participant ages covered about 18 to 89 years across 20 to 30 US areas. Before they entered the study, exposed participants had met a COVID-19 case within 2 weeks. Source study methods: Nucleated cell number was recorded as an estimate derived from reference gene primer amplification. Repertoires were generated with immunoSEQ multiplex PCR, while TCRdb's copy carries only in-frame clones and drops some. V and J calls plus clone size are reproduced from that table; the DNA served to infer D and trimming. The repertoire holds about 260,000 clones, with 88% as singletons. Details on this clone: One junction end does not reproduce the germline sequence, and a read error may be involved.

The length of the CDR3 is 15 residues. CDR1 and CDR2 (germline): SGHRS, YFSETQ. This receptor was taken from a woman between 40 and 55 years old who had been exposed to COVID-19. This chain uses TRBV5-1 with TRBJ1-1; 11 positions match TRBD1. The sample was PBMCs or T cells enriched from blood (not recorded which). The chain's CDR3 is CASSLRTGGRTEAFF. In nucleotides, the CDR3 is TGTGCCAGCAGCTTACGGACAGGGGGCCGCACTGAAGCTTTCTTT.